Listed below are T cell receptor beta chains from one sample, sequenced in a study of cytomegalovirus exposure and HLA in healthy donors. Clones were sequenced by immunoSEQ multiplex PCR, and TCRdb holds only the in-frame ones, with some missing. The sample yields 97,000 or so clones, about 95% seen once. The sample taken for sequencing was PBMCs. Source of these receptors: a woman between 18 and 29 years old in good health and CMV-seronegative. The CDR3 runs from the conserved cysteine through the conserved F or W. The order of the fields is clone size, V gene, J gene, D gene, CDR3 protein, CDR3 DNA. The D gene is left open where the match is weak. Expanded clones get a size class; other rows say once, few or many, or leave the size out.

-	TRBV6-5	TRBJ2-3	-	CASTTTSTDTQYF	TGTGCCAGCACTACGACTAGCACAGATACGCAGTATTTT
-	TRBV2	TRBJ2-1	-	CASAALIYNEQFF	TGTGCCAGCGCGGCCCTAATTTACAATGAGCAGTTCTTC
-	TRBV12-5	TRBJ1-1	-	CASGPGFVSEAFF	TGTGCTAGTGGTCCCGGGTTTGTGTCTGAAGCTTTCTTT
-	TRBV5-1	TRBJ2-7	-	CASSLKTGPNEQYF	TGCGCCAGCAGCTTGAAAACAGGCCCCAACGAGCAGTACTTC
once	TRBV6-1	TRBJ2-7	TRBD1	CASSAGGRGYEQYF	TGTGCCAGCAGCGCAGGGGGCAGGGGGTACGAGCAGTACTTC
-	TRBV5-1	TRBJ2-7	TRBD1	CASSLGQGASDYEQYF	TGCGCCAGCAGCCTGGGACAGGGGGCTTCCGACTACGAGCAGTACTTC
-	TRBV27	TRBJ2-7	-	CASSLTSHLGGEQYF	TGTGCCAGCAGTTTAACATCCCATCTAGGTGGGGAGCAGTACTTC
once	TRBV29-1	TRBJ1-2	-	CSPGGAVPRDGYTF	TGCAGCCCGGGAGGGGCAGTGCCCCGGGATGGCTACACCTTC
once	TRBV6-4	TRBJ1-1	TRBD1	CASRDIRQGNTEAFF	TGTGCCAGCAGAGATATTCGACAGGGTAACACTGAAGCTTTCTTT
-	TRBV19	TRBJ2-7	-	CASSIVTRGWNEQYF	TGTGCCAGTAGTATAGTAACCCGGGGGTGGAACGAGCAGTACTTC
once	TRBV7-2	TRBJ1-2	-	CASSFAGSNYGYTF	TGTGCCAGCAGCTTCGCAGGTAGTAACTATGGCTACACCTTC
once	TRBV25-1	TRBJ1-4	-	CASSGTAPTNEKLFF	TGTGCCAGCAGTGGGACAGCCCCAACTAATGAAAAACTGTTTTTT
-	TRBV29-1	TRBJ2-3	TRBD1	CSVGTGGRGRDTQYF	TGCAGCGTGGGAACAGGGGGCAGGGGAAGAGATACGCAGTATTTT
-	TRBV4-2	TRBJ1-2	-	CASSQDGGVVGYGYTF	TGTGCCAGCAGCCAAGATGGAGGGGTGGTAGGCTATGGCTACACCTTC
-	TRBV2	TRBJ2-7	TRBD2	CASSSGFPYEQYF	TGTGCCAGTTCTAGCGGGTTTCCCTACGAGCAGTACTTC
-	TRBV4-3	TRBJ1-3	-	CASSERDNPSGNTIYF	TGCGCCAGCAGCGAACGGGACAACCCCTCTGGAAACACCATATATTTT
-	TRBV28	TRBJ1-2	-	CASRLPGNYGYTF	TGTGCCAGCAGGCTGCCCGGTAACTATGGCTACACCTTC
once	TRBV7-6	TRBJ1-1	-	CASSLADGGNTEAFF	TGTGCCAGCAGTCTAGCCGACGGAGGCAACACTGAAGCTTTCTTT
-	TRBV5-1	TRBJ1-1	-	CASSYFSGRVESTEAFF	TGCGCCAGCAGCTACTTTAGTGGCAGGGTTGAGAGCACTGAAGCTTTCTTT
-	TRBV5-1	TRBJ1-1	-	CASSLAGDTEAFF	TGCGCCAGCAGCTTGGCAGGGGACACTGAAGCTTTCTTT
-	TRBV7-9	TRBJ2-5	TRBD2	CASSFFPPLAGSRETQYF	TGTGCCAGCAGTTTTTTCCCTCCACTAGCGGGAAGCAGGGAGACCCAGTACTTC
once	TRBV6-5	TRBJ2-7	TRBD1	CASSPGGGVDYEQYF	TGTGCCAGCAGTCCAGGGGGCGGGGTGGACTACGAGCAGTACTTC
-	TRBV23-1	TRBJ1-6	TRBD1	CASSHNQGAYSPLHF	TGCGCCAGCAGTCATAATCAGGGGGCCTATTCACCCCTCCACTTT
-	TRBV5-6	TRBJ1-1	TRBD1	CASSFTGANTEAFF	TGTGCCAGCAGCTTCACAGGGGCGAACACTGAAGCTTTCTTT
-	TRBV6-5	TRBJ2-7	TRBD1	CASSQGQGAREQYF	TGTGCCAGCAGTCAGGGACAGGGGGCGCGAGAGCAGTACTTC
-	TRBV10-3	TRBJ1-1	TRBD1	CAISESTGSNEAFF	TGTGCCATCAGTGAATCGACAGGGAGTAATGAAGCTTTCTTT
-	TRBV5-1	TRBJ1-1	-	CASTPGGGVNTEAFF	TGCGCCAGCACCCCCGGTGGGGGGGTGAACACTGAAGCTTTCTTT
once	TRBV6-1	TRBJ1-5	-	CASRTDEDQPQHF	TGTGCCAGCAGGACAGACGAAGATCAGCCCCAGCATTTT
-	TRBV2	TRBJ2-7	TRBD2	CASSEAVASGGEYF	TGTGCCAGCAGTGAAGCCGTGGCTAGCGGGGGCGAATACTTC
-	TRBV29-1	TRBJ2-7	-	CSVIRGEPYEQYF	TGCAGCGTCATCCGCGGAGAGCCCTACGAGCAGTACTTC
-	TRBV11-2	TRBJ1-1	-	CASSPGSREAFF	TGTGCCAGCAGCCCCGGGAGCCGTGAAGCTTTCTTT
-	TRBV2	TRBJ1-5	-	CASSEALRYSSSNQPQHF	TGTGCCAGCAGTGAAGCGCTTCGATATAGCTCTAGCAATCAGCCCCAGCATTTT
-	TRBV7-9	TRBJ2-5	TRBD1	CASSSWDRDWGLTQYF	TGTGCCAGCAGCTCCTGGGACAGGGATTGGGGATTGACCCAGTACTTC
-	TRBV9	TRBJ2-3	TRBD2	CASSVAPGGRADTQYF	TGTGCCAGCAGCGTAGCTCCGGGGGGGCGGGCAGATACGCAGTATTTT
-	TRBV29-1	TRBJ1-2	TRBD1	CSVDGRGQVGYTF	TGCAGCGTTGACGGCAGGGGGCAAGTTGGCTACACCTTC
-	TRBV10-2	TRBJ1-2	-	CASSESRQFYGYTF	TGCGCCAGCAGTGAGTCGAGACAGTTCTATGGCTACACCTTC
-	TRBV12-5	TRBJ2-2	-	CASGSPTGELFF	TGTGCTAGTGGTTCCCCGACCGGGGAGCTGTTTTTT
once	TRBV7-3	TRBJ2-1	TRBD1	CASSYNRGLDNEQFF	TGTGCCAGCAGCTACAACAGGGGGCTCGACAATGAGCAGTTCTTC
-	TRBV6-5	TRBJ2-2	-	CASAASLSNTGELFF	TGTGCCAGTGCGGCTTCACTCAGTAACACCGGGGAGCTGTTTTTT
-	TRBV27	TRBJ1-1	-	CASSSIPGQHWTEAFF	TGTGCCAGCAGTTCCATACCGGGACAACATTGGACTGAAGCTTTCTTT
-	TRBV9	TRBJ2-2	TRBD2	CASNDPASGKDTGELFF	TGTGCCAGCAATGACCCAGCTAGCGGAAAAGACACCGGGGAGCTGTTTTTT
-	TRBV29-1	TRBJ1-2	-	CSVVDGTRGYGYTF	TGCAGCGTTGTGGATGGGACCAGGGGCTATGGCTACACCTTC
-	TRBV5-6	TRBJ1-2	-	CASSSFPYGYTF	TGTGCCAGCAGCTCGTTTCCCTATGGCTACACCTTC
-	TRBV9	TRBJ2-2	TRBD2	CASSGLAVGGGELFF	TGTGCCAGCAGCGGACTAGCGGTAGGGGGCGGGGAGCTGTTTTTT
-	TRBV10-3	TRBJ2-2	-	CATNPSSTGELFF	TGTGCCACCAACCCTAGCAGCACCGGGGAGCTGTTTTTT
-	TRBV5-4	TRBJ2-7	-	CASSLASNYEQYF	TGTGCCAGCAGCTTGGCTTCTAACTACGAGCAGTACTTC
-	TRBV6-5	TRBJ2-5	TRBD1	CASSTGGKAQYF	TGTGCCAGCAGCACAGGGGGTAAGGCCCAGTACTTC
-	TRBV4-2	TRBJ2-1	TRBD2	CASSQAPSAAGGNEQFF	TGTGCCAGCAGCCAAGCACCTTCGGCGGCGGGGGGAAATGAGCAGTTCTTC
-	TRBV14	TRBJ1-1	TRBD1	CASSSRGRTEAFF	TGTGCCAGCAGTTCCAGGGGGAGGACTGAAGCTTTCTTT
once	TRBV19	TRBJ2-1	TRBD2	CASRPGLAGYNEQFF	TGTGCCAGTCGCCCTGGACTAGCGGGGTACAATGAGCAGTTCTTC
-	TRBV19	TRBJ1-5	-	CASSISWANSNQPQHF	TGTGCCAGTAGTATAAGTTGGGCAAATAGCAATCAGCCCCAGCATTTT
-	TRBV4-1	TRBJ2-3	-	CASSQDRTSTDTQYF	TGCGCCAGCAGCCAAGACCGGACAAGCACAGATACGCAGTATTTT
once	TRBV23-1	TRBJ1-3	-	CASRRSRSGNTIYF	TGCGCCAGCAGAAGGAGCCGCTCTGGAAACACCATATATTTT
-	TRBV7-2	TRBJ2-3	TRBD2	CASSLGLEVDTQYF	TGTGCCAGCAGCTTGGGACTAGAGGTCGATACGCAGTATTTT
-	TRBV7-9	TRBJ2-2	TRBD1	CASSDRGNNTGELFF	TGTGCCAGCAGCGACAGGGGAAATAACACCGGGGAGCTGTTTTTT
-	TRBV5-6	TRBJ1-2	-	CASSLQGNYGYTF	TGTGCCAGCAGCTTGCAGGGGAACTATGGCTACACCTTC